This T cell receptor beta chain appears in the sequencing data of a study of blood T cell repertoires in COVID-19. Study-level information: Donors in the United States, Italy and Spain gave samples during acute or convalescent COVID-19.

A PCR-confirmed or clinician-diagnosed COVID-19 case had contacted exposed participants within 2 weeks of entry. The authors' processing: Amplification with reference gene primers provided the estimates of nucleated cell counts. Generated by immunoSEQ multiplex PCR, the TCRdb table keeps only in-frame clones and is missing some. The V and J calls and clone size are taken from that table; D and trimming were inferred from the DNA. The table lists some 270,000 clones, around nine tenths of them singletons, with around 3.1% in the top ten. After removal of 6 bases from V and 2 bases from J, the junction contained 4 bases not matched to a gene. CDR3 length: 14 residues. Germline-derived CDR1 and CDR2 are MNHEY and SVGEGT.

The chain links TRBV6-2 or TRBV6-3 to TRBJ1-1, with TRBD1 matching over 9 bases. The sequencing sample was made of PBMCs or T cells enriched from blood (not recorded which). The TCR was taken from a woman aged 40 to 49 who had been exposed to COVID-19. Here the CDR3 reads CASSRDRENTEAFF. In DNA form, the CDR3 reads TGTGCCAGCAGCAGGGACAGGGAAAACACTGAAGCTTTCTTT.